This entry features one T cell receptor beta chain sequence. This specimen comes from a study of blood T cell repertoires in COVID-19. Study overall: The United States, Italy and Spain were the sources of the acute and convalescent COVID-19 samples. Sources were T cells, B-cell-depleted T cells, or PBMCs; the material itself was cDNA or gDNA.

The CDR3 spans 15 residues. The germline V and J ends were trimmed by 3 bases and 4 bases, with 10 bases remaining between them. CDR1 and CDR2 (germline): PRHDT, FYEKMQ (reference sequence). Original data processing: Reference gene primers were amplified, and this amplification served to estimate nucleated cell counts. Clones were read by immunoSEQ multiplex PCR, and TCRdb kept only the in-frame ones, dropping some. For V, J and clone size, that table is used; D and trimming come from the DNA. The sample has 200,000 to 250,000 clones, roughly 88% seen once. The sequence derives from a man aged 25-40 years who had recovered from COVID-19. What was sequenced was peripheral blood. V and J are TRBV13 and TRBJ1-6; the D is unclear. This CDR3 reads CASSFSGIYNSPLHF. The CDR3 region has the DNA TGTGCCAGCAGCTTTTCGGGGATTTATAATTCACCCCTCCACTTT.